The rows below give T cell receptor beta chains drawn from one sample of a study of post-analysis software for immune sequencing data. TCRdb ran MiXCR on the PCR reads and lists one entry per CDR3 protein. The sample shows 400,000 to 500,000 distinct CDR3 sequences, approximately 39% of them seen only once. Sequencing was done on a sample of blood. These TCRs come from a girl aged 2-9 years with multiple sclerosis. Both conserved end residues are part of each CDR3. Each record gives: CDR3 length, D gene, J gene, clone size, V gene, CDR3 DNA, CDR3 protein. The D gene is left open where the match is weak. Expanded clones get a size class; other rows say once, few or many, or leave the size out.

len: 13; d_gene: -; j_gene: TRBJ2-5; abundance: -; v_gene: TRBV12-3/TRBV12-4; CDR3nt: TGTGCCAGCAGTTTTGTCAGGGCTGAGACCCAGTACTTC; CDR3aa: CASSFVRAETQYF
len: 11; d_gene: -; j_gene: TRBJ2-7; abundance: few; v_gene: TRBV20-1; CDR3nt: TGCAGTGCTAGATCCGGGTACGAGCAGTACTTC; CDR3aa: CSARSGYEQYF
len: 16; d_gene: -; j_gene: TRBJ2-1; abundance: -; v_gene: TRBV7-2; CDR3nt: TGTGCCAGCACCCTCGGTGGGGGTGGCTCCTACAATGAGCAGTTCTTC; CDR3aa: CASTLGGGGSYNEQFF
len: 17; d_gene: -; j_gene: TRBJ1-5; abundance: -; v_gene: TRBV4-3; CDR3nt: TGCGCCAGCAGCCAAGATAGGGGGGTTGGTCGCAATCAGCCCCAGCATTTT; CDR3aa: CASSQDRGVGRNQPQHF
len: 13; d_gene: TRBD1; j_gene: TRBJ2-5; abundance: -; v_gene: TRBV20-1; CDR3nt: TGCAGTGCGAAAGGGACAGGGGTCGTGACCCAGTACTTC; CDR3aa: CSAKGTGVVTQYF
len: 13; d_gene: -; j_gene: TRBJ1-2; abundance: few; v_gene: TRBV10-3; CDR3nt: TGTGCCATCAGTGACATGGGTGGCTATGGCTACACCTTC; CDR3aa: CAISDMGGYGYTF
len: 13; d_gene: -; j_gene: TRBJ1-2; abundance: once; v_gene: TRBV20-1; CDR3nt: TGCAGTGGGTGGACAGAGAATAACCATGGCTACACCTTC; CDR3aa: CSGWTENNHGYTF
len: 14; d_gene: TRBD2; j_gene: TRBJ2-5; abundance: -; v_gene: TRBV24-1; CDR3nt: TGTGCCACCAGTGAGGGACTAGCGGTAGAGACCCAGTACTTC; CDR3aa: CATSEGLAVETQYF
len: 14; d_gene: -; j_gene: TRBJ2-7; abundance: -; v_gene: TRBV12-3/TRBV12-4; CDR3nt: TGTGCCAGCAGTCTACTCGGAACGAGCTACGAGCAGTACTTC; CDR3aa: CASSLLGTSYEQYF
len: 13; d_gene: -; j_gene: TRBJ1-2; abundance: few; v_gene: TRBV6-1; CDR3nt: TGTGCCAGCGTCGCAAATTGGCGCTATGGCTACACCTTC; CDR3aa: CASVANWRYGYTF
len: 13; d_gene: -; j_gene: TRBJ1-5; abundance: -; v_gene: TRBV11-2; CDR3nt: TGTGCCAGCAGCTTAAGGTGGCGGCAGCCCCAGCATTTT; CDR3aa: CASSLRWRQPQHF
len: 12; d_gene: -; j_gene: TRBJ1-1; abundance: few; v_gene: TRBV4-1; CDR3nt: TGCGCCAGCAGCCAAGCGGGGATTGGAGCTTTCTTT; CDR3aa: CASSQAGIGAFF
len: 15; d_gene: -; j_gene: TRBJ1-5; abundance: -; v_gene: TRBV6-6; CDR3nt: TGTGCCAGCAGCCACGGGGACACGCGAAATCAGCCCCAGCATTTT; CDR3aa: CASSHGDTRNQPQHF
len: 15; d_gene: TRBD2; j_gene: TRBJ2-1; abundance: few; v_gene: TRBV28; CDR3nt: TGTGCCAGCGGCCGGGGGGGGTTAAGGTACAATGAGCAGTTCTTC; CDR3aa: CASGRGGLRYNEQFF
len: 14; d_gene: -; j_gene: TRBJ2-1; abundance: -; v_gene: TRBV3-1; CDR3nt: TGTGCCAGCAGCCAAGGGTACGTCGTAGGGGAGCAGTTCTTC; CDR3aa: CASSQGYVVGEQFF
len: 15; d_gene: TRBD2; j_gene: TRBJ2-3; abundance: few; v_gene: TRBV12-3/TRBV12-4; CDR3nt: TGTGCCAGCAGTTCACTAGCGGGAAACACAGATACGCAGTATTTT; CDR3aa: CASSSLAGNTDTQYF
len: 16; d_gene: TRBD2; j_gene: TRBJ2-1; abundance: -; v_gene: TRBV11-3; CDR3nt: TGTGCCAGCAGCAAAGCCGCGGGAGACCCCTACAATGAGCAGTTCTTC; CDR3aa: CASSKAAGDPYNEQFF
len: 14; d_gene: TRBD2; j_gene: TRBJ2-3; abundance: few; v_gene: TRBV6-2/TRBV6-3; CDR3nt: TGTGCCAGCAGCCATAGCGGGAGAACAGATACGCAGTATTTT; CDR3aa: CASSHSGRTDTQYF
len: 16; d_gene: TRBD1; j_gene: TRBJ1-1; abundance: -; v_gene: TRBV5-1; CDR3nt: TGCGCCAGCAGTTCTAAGACAGGGACTCGGCACACTGAGGCTTTCTTT; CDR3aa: CASSSKTGTRHTEAFF
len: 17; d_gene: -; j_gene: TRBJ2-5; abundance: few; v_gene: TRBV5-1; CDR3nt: TGCGCCAGCAGCTTGTCTCCCAGAATTGGGGGAAAAGAGACCCAGTACTTC; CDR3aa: CASSLSPRIGGKETQYF